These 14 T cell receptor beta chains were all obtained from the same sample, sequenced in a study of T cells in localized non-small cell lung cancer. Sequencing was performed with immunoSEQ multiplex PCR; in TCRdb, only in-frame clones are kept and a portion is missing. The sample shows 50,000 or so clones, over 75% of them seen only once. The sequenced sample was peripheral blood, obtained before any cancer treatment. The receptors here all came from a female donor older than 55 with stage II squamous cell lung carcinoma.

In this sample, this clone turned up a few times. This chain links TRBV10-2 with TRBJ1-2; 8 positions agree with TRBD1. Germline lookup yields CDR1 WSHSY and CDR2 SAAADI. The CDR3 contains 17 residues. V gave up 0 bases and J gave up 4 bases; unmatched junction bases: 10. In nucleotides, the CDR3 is TGCGCCAGCAGTGAGTCAGGCGGCAGGGGGCGTATCTATGGCTACACCTTC. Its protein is CASSESGGRGRIYGYTF.

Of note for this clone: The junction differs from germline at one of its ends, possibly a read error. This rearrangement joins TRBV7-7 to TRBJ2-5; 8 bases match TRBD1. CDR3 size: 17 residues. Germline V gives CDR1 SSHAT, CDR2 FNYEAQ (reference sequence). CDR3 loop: CASSLRLAAGGVETQYF. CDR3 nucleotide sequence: TGTGCTAGCAGCTTAAGGTTGGCGGCAGGGGGCGTAGAGACCCAGTACTTC.

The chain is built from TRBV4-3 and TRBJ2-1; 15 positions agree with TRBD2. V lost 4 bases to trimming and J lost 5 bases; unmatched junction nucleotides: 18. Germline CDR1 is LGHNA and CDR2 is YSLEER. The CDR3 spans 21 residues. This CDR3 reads CASSRQSTSGTSGGQNNEQFF. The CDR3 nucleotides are TGCGCCAGCAGCCGCCAATCCACTTCCGGGACTAGCGGGGGGCAAAACAATGAGCAGTTCTTC.

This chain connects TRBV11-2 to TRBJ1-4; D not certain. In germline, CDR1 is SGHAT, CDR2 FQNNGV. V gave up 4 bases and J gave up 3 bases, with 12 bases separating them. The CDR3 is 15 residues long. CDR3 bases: TGTGCCAGCAGCTCAAGGGCGGCCGCTAATGAAAAACTGTTTTTT. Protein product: CASSSRAAANEKLFF.

The CDR3 loop reads CASGPGQQETQYF. The CDR3 DNA reads as TGTGCCAGCGGGCCGGGACAGCAAGAGACCCAGTACTTC. This chain links TRBV19 with TRBJ2-5; 7 positions match TRBD1. CDR1 and CDR2 (germline): LNHDA, SQIVND (reference sequence). The CDR3 loop spans 13 amino acids. V shed 9 bases and J 2 bases; nucleotides not matched to a gene: 6.

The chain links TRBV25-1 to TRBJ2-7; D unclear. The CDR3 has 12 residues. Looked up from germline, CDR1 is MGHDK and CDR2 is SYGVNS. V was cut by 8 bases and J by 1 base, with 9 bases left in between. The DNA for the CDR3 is TGTGCCAGCGAAGGCAGTTCCTACGAGCAGTACTTC. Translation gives CASEGSSYEQYF.

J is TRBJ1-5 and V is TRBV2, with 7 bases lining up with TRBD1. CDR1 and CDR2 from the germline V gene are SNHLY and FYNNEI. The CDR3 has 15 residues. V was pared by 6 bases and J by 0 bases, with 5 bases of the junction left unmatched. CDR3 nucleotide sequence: TGTGCCAGCAGGACCAGGGGGAATAGCAATCAGCCCCAGCATTTT. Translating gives CASRTRGNSNQPQHF.

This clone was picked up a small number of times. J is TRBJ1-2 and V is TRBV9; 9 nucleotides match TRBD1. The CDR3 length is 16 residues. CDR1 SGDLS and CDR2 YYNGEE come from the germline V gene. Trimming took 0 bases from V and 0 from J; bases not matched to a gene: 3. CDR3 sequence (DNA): TGTGCCAGCAGCGTAGCGGGACAGGGCCCTAACTATGGCTACACCTTC. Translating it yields CASSVAGQGPNYGYTF.

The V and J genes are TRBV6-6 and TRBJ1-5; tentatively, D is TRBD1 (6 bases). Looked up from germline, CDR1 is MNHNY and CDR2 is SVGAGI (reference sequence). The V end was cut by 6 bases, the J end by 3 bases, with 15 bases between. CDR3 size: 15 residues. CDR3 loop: CASSHRAGSNQPQHF. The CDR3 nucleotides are TGTGCCAGCAGCCACAGGGCCGGTTCCAATCAGCCCCAGCATTTT.

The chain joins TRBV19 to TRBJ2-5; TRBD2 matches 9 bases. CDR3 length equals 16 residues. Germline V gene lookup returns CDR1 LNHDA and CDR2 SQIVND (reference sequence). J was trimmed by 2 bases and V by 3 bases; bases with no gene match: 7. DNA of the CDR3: TGTGCCAGTAGTATTCCGGGACTAGCTGGGCAAGAGACCCAGTACTTC. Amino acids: CASSIPGLAGQETQYF.

The CDR3 loop reads CASSLSGVAKNIQYF. Here the CDR3 DNA reads TGTGCCAGCAGCTTGTCCGGGGTAGCCAAAAACATTCAGTACTTC. The chain employs TRBV5-8 and TRBJ2-4, with a weak D call TRBD2 (5 bases). Trimming removed 1 base from V and 0 bases from J, with 8 bases in between. Germline CDR1 reads SGHTS; CDR2 reads YDEGEE. This CDR3 region has 15 residues.

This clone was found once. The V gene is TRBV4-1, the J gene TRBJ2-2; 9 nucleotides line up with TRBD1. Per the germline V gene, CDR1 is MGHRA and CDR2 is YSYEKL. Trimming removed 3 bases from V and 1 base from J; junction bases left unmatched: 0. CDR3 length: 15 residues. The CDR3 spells CASSQGQGNTGELFF. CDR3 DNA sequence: TGCGCCAGCAGCCAGGGACAGGGGAACACCGGGGAGCTGTTTTTT.

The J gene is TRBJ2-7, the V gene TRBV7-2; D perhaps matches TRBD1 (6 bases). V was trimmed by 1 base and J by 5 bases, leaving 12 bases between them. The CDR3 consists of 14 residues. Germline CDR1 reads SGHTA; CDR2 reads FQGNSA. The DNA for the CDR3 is TGTGCCAGCAGCTTAGATCCAGGGGTAAACGAGCAGTACTTC. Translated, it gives CASSLDPGVNEQYF. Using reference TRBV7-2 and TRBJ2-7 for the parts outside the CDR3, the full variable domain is GAGVSQSPSNKVTEKGKDVELRCDPISGHTALYWYRQSLGQGLEFLIYFQGNSAPDKSGLPSDRFSAERTGGSVSTLTIQRTQQEDSAVYLCASSLDPGVNEQYFGPGTRLTVT.

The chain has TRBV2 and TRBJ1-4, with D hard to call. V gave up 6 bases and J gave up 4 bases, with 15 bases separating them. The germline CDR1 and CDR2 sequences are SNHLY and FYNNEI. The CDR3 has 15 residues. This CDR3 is CASRVSPSFNEKLFF. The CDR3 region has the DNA TGTGCCAGCAGAGTATCCCCCTCCTTTAATGAAAAACTGTTTTTT.